Here is one TCR beta chain with its context. The V gene end was trimmed by 4 bases and the J gene end by 5 bases; junction bases not matched to a gene: 6. The germline CDR1 and CDR2 sequences are LGHNA and YSLEER. CDR3 size: 15 residues. The record originates from a study of CD8+CD57+ T cells in acquired aplastic anemia. Genomic DNA acted as the template from which TCR beta VDJ combination and CDR3 sequence profiling were carried out. One entry per CDR3 protein, called by TCRdb with MiXCR from the reads. The sample contains 100,000 to 130,000 distinct CDR3 sequences, less than 65% of which appear only once.

This TCR was sampled from a human donor in good health, serving as a control. The sample was sorted CD4+, CD8+, or CD8+CD57+ T cells (not recorded which) from PBMCs. This sequence joins TRBV4-3 and TRBJ2-7; 12 nucleotides align to TRBD2. Written as DNA, the CDR3 is TGCGCCAGCAGCCCTCTAGCGGGGGGGCTTGACGAGCAGTACTTC. It specifies CASSPLAGGLDEQYF.